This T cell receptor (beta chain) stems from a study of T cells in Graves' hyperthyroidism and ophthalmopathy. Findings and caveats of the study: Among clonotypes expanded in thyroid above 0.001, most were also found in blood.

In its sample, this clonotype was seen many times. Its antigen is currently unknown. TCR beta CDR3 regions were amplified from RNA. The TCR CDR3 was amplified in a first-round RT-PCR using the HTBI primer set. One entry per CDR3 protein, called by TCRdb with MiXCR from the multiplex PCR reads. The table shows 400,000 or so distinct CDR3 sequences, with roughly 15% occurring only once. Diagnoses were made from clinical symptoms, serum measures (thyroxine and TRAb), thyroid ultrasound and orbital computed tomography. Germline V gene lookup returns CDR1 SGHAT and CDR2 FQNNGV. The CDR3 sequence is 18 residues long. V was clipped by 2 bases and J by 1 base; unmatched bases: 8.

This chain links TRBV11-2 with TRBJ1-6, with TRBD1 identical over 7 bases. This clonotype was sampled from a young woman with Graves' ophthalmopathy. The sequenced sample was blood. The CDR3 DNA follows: TGTGCCAGCAGCTTATGGACAGGATTTGGATCCTATAATTCACCCCTCCACTTT. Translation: CASSLWTGFGSYNSPLHF. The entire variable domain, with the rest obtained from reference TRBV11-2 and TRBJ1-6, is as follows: EAGVAQSPRYKIIEKRQSVAFWCNPISGHATLYWYQQILGQGPKLLIQFQNNGVVDDSQLPKDRFSAERLKGVDSTLKIQPAKLEDSAVYLCASSLWTGFGSYNSPLHFGNGTRLTVT.